The clone carrying this TCR beta chain has a count of ten or more. Its antigen is still unknown. CDR1 is SGHAT, CDR2 FQDESV, per germline (reference sequence). The CDR3 is made up of 16 amino acids. With 4 bases removed from V and 4 bases from J, the gap between germline ends came to 19 bases. A 10-nucleotide random UMI tagged transcripts in template-switch 5'RACE cDNA synthesis. MiXCR, run by TCRdb on the 5' RACE reads, gives a single entry per CDR3 protein. The repertoire holds roughly 80,000 distinct CDR3 sequences, with roughly 15% as singletons. The data were obtained in a study of neurological immune-mediated disorders. Overall study results and limits: Falling below healthy controls, multiple sclerosis showed the least TCR clonal expansion, while HTLV-1-associated myelopathy showed the most.

This sequence originates from a woman between 35 and 50 years old in good health. Input material: PBMCs. V and J are TRBV11-1 and TRBJ1-2, with no clear D. CDR3 protein: CASSSPIGGLIYGYTF. The CDR3 DNA reads TGTGCCAGCAGCTCTCCTATCGGTGGACTTATCTATGGCTACACCTTC.